Described below is a single T cell receptor beta chain sequence and its context. Its antigen is still unknown. TCRalpha and TCRbeta libraries used 5'RACE with constant-segment primers and UMIs. MiXCR was run by TCRdb on the 5' RACE reads, yielding one entry per CDR3 protein. The sample shows under 300,000 distinct CDR3 sequences, over 8.5% of them seen only once. The sample belongs to a study of T-cell memory formation after mild COVID-19. Study in general: Clusters were largely donor specific.

Whole-study results and caveats: Pre-infection memory contained some responding clones, which suggested that cross-reactive memory had joined. Among CD4+ contracting clones, most were CM and EM, and CD8+ ones EMRA.

Germline values: CDR1 MGHRA, CDR2 YSYEKL. The CDR3 spans 14 residues. V was trimmed by 1 base and J by 4 bases, leaving 9 bases between them. The chain links TRBV4-1 to TRBJ2-3, with TRBD1 as a possible D gene (5 bases). This receptor was identified in a young man who had mild COVID-19 (a few samples of this study predate the infection). Cell type and time point are not known. The material sequenced was PBMCs or a T cell subset sorted from them (not recorded which). The CDR3 loop is CASSQVTGPDTQYF. The CDR3 coding sequence is TGCGCCAGCAGCCAAGTCACAGGCCCAGATACGCAGTATTTT.